Listed below are T cell receptor beta chains from one sample, sequenced in a study of vaccination effects on CD4 cells after COVID-19. The antigens of these receptors remain unknown. The assay was immunoSEQ multiplex PCR, and TCRdb's table has in-frame clones only and misses some. The sample holds more than 35,000 clones; roughly 80% are singletons and the top ten take 2.9%. The sample consisted of CD4+ T cells from PBMCs cultured without peptide, taken before COVID-19 vaccination. The receptors come from a human donor who received a COVID-19 vaccine. CDR3s include the opening cysteine and the closing phenylalanine or tryptophan.

>TRBJ2-3|TRBV5-1
CASTRSSGGSTDTQYF
>TRBJ2-5|TRBV6-5
CASRPVGGKETQYF
>TRBJ1-2|TRBV5-6
CASSFQGRAPNYGYTF
>TRBJ1-2|TRBV9
CASSTSPGQGLLHGYTF
>TRBJ2-5|TRBV5-1
CASSLVPAEETQYF
>TRBJ1-3|TRBV27
CASSNPGSNTIYF
>TRBJ2-2|TRBV7-7
CASSSGQPTGELFF
>TRBJ1-1|TRBV2
CASSQEGRNTEAFF
>TRBJ2-2|TRBV11-1
CASSLARNWPITGELFF
>TRBJ1-2|TRBV18
CASSPQGPRGYTF
>TRBJ2-3|TRBV29-1
CSVPTGGNTDTQYF
>TRBJ1-6|TRBV4-1
CASSQGRDADGSPLHF
>TRBJ2-1|TRBV3-1/TRBV3-2
CASSRTRDAYYNEQFF
>TRBJ2-3|TRBV5-1
CASRTGQDTQYF
>TRBJ1-2|TRBV19
CASSDNTGTASGWAF
>TRBJ1-6|TRBV5-1
CASSSNPQGPNSPLHF
>TRBJ2-2|TRBV7-8
CASSPRAAGGSNTGELFF
>TRBJ1-2|TRBV2
CASSEEQRGYTF
>TRBJ1-1|TRBV7-2
CASSLFDMSQGAFF
>TRBJ2-3|TRBV2
CASSADGHTDTQYF
>TRBJ1-5|TRBV27
CASRRQGANQPQHF
>TRBJ2-3|TRBV9
CASSVGGSTDTQYF
>TRBJ2-2|TRBV5-1
CASSYRPEEPGELFF